This paragraph reports one T cell receptor beta chain. Its antigen is not known. immunoSEQ v3.0 was run at survey level. Assay: immunoSEQ multiplex PCR; the TCRdb copy retains only in-frame clones and omits some. The sample contains about 34,000 clones, roughly 94% of which appear only once. The sample is drawn from a study of long-term antiretroviral therapy in people with HIV. The study drew at least one pre-ART and at least two post-ART PBMC samples from every donor. Trimming shortened V by 2 bases and J by 8 bases, and 19 bases separated the two germline ends. Germline values: CDR1 KGHSH, CDR2 LQKENI. The CDR3 has 17 amino acids. Study results and limitations: Post-ART samples showed increased diversity that remained below transplant donor control levels. Records did not include ART adherence, viral resistance or therapy changes. Collection spanned 2004 to 2017; ART regimens may be less effective than current ones.

The source was unsorted PBMCs, collected 5 to 5.5 years after starting antiretroviral therapy. The chain uses TRBV18 and TRBJ1-6, with a weak D call TRBD1 (5 bases). This sequence was found in a woman between 45 and 60 years old with HIV. The CDR3 DNA reads as TGTGCCAGCTCACCAGATGCGATAGGGGCCTCCCATTCACCCCTCCACTTT. This gives the protein CASSPDAIGASHSPLHF.